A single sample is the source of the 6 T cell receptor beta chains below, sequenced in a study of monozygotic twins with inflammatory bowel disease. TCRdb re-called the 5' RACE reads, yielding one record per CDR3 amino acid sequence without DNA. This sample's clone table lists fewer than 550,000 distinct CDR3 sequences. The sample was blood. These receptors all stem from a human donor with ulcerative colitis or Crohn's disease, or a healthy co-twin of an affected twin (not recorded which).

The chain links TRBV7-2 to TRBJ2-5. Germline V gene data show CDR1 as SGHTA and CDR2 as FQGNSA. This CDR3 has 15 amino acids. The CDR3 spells CASSLRGPSVETQYF.

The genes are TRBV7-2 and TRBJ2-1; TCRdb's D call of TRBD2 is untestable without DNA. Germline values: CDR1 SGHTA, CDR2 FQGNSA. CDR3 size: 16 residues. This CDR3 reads CASSPTRALSYNEQFF. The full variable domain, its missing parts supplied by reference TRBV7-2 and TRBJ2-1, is GAGVSQSPSNKVTEKGKDVELRCDPISGHTALYWYRQSLGQGLEFLIYFQGNSAPDKSGLPSDRFSAERTGGSVSTLTIQRTQQEDSAVYLCASSPTRALSYNEQFFGPGTRLTVL.

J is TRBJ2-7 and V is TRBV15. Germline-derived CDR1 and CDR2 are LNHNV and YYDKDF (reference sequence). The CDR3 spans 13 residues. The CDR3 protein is CATSRDPGYEQYF.

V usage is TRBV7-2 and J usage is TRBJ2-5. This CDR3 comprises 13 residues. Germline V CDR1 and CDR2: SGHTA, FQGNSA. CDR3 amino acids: CASSLSRVETQYF.

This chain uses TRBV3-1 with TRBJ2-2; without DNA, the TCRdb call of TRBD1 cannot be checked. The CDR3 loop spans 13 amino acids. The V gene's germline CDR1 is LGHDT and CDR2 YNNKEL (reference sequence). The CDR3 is CASSVQGIGELFF. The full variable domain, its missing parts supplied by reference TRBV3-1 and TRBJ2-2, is DTAVSQTPKYLVTQMGNDKSIKCEQNLGHDTMYWYKQDSKKFLKIMFSYNNKELIINETVPNRFSPKSPDKAHLNLHINSLELGDSAVYFCASSVQGIGELFFGEGSRLTVL.

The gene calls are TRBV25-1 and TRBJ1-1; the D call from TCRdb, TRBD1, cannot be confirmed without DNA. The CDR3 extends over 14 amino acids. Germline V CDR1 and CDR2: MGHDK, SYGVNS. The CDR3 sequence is CASSPRGGSTEAFF.